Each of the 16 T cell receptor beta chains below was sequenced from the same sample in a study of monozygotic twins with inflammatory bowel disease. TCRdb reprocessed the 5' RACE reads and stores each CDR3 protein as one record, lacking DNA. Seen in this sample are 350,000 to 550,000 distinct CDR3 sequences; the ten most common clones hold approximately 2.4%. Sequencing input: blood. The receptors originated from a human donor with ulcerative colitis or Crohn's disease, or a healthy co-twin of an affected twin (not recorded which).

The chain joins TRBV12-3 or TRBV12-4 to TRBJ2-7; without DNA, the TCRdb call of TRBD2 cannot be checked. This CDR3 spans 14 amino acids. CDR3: CASSFAGAPREQYF.

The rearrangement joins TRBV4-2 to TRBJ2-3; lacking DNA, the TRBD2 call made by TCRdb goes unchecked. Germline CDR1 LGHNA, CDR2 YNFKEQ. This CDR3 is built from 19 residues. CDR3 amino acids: CASSQDRGLAGDPTDTQYF.

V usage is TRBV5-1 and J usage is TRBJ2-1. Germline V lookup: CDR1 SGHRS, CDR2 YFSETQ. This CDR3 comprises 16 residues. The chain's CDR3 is CASSLAGGPPTDEQFF.

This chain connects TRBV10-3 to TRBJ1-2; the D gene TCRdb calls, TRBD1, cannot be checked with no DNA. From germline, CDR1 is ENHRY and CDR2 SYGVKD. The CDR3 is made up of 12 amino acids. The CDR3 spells CAINGPGYGYTF.

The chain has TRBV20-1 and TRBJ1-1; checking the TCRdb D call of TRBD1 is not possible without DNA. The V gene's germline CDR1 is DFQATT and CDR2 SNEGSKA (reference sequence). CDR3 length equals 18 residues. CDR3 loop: CSARDLAGTWLVNTEAFF.

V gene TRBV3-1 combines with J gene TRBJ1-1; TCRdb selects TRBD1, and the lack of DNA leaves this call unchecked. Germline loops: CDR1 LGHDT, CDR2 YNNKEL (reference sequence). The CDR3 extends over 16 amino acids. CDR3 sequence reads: CASSPTSQGRNPEAFF.

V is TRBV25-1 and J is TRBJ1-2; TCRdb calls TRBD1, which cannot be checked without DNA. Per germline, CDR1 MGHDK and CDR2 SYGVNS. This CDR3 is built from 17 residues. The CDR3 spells CASSARVGTDANYGYTF.

The CDR3 loop reads CAIREGNEYGYTF. The V call is TRBV10-3, the J call TRBJ1-2. The germline gives CDR1 ENHRY, CDR2 SYGVKD. The CDR3 is 13 amino acids.

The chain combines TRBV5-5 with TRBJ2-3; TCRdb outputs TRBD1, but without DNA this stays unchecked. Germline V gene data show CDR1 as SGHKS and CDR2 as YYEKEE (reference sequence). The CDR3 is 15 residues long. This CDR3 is CASSLGQGITDTQYF.

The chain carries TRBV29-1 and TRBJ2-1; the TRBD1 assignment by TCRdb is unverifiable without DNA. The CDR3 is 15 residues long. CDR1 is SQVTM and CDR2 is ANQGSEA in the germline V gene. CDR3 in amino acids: CSVESSGQSYNEQFF.

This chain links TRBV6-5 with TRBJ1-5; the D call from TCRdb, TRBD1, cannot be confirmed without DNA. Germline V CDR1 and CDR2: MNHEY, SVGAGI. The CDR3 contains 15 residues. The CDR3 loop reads CASSYSGGSRQPQHF.

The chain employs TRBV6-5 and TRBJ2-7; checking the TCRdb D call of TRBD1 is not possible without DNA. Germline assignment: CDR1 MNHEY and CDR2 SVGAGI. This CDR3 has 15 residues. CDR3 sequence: CASSYEQGPHYEQYF.

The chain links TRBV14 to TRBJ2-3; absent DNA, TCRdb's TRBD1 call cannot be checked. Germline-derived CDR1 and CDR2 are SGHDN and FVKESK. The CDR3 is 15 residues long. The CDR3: CASSQAGHLRDTQYF.

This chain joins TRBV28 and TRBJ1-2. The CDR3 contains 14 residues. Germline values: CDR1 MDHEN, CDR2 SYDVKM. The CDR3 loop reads CASSLYSPVRGYTF.

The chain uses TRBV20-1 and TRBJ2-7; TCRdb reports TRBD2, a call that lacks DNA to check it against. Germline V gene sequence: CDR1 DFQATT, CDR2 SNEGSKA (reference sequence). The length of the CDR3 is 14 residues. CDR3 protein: CSARGTSGRTTQYF.

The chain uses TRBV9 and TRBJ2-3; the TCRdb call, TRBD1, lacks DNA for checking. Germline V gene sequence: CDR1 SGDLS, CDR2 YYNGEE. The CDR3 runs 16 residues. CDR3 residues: CASSVIASPITDTQYF.